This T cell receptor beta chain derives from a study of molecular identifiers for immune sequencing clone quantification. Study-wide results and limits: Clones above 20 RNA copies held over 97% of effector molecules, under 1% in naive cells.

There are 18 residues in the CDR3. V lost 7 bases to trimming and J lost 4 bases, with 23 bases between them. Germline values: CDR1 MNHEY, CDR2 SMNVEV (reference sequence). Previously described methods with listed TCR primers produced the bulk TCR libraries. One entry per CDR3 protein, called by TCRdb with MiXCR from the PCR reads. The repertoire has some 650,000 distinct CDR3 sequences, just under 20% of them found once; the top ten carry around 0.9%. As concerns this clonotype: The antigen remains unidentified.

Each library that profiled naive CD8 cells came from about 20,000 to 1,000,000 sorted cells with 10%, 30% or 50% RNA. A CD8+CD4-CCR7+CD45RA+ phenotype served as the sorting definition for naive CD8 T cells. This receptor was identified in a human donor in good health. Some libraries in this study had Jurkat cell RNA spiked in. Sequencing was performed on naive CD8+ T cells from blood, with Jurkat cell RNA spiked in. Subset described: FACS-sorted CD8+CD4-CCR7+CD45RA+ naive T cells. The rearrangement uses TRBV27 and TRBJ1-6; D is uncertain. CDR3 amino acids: CASTPSVGVSVYNSPLHF. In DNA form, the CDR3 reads TGTGCCAGCACCCCCTCGGTGGGAGTCTCGGTTTATAATTCACCCCTCCACTTT.